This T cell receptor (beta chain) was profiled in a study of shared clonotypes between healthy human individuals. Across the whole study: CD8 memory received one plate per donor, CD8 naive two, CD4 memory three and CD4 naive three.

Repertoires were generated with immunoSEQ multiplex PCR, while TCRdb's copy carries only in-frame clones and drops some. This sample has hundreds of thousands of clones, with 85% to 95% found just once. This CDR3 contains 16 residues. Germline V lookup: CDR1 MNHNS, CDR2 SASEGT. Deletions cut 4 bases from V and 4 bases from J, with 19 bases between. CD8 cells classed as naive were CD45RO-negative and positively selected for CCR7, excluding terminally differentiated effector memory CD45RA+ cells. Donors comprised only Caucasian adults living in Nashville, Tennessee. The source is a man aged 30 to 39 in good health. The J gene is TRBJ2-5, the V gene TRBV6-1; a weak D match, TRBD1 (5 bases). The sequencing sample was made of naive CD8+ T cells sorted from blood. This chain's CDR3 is CASSGRRGVYGETQYF. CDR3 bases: TGTGCCAGCAGTGGGAGAAGGGGTGTCTACGGAGAGACCCAGTACTTC.